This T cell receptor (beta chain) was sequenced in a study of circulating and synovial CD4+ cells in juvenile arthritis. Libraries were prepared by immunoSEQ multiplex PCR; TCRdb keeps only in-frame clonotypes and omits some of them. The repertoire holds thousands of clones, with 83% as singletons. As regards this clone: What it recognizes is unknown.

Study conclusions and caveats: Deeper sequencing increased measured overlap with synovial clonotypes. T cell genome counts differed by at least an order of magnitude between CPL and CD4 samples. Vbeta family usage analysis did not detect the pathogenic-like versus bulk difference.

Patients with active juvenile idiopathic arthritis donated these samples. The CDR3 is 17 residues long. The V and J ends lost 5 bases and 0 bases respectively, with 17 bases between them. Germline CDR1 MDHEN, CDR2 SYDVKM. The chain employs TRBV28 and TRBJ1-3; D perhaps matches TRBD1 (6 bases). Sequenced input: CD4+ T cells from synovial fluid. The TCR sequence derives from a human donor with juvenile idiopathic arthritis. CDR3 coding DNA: TGTGCCAGCAGTCGTCCCGGGACACGGTTCTCTGGAAACACCATATATTTT. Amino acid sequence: CASSRPGTRFSGNTIYF.